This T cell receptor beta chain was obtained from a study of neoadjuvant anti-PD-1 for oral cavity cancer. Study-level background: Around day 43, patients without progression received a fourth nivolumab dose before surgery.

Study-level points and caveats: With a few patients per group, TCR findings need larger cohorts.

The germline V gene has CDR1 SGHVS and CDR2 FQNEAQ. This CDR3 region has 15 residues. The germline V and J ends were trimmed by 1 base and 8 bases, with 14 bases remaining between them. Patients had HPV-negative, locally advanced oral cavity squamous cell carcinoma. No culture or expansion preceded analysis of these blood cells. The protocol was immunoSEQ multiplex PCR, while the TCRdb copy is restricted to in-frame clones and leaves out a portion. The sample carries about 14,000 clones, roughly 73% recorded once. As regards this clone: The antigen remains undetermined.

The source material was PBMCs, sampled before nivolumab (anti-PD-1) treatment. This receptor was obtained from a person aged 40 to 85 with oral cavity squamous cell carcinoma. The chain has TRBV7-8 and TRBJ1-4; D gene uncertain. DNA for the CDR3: TGTGCCAGCAGCTTAGTTGGCAAGGAAAGAGAAAAACTGTTTTTT. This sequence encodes CASSLVGKEREKLFF.